This T cell receptor (beta chain) originates from a study of blood T cell repertoires in COVID-19. Assay: immunoSEQ multiplex PCR; the TCRdb copy retains only in-frame clones and omits some. The sample includes about 150,000 clones, nearly 85% seen only once; the top ten take roughly 45%. The CDR3 consists of 11 residues. The V gene lost 4 bases and the J gene lost 7 bases, with 6 bases spanning the gap. The germline gives CDR1 KGHDR, CDR2 SFDVKD. Sequenced sample: peripheral blood. The clonotype was recovered from a human donor in a cohort sampled during active COVID-19. The chain is built from TRBV24-1 and TRBJ1-1; a weak D match, TRBD1 (5 bases). This CDR3 reads CATSEDSEAFF. DNA of the CDR3: TGTGCCACCAGTGAAGACAGTGAAGCTTTCTTT.